This is a list of T cell receptor beta chains from one sample in a study of blood T cell repertoires in COVID-19. Some clones are missing from TCRdb's copy, which holds only in-frame ones; the method was immunoSEQ multiplex PCR. The table shows a few hundred thousand clones, with around 87% occurring only once. Sequencing was done on a sample of PBMCs or T cells enriched from blood (not recorded which). The receptors originated from a man in his forties in a cohort exposed to, infected with or recovered from COVID-19 (not recorded which). The CDR3 runs from the conserved cysteine through the conserved F or W. The D gene is left open where the match is weak. Rows give clone size only sometimes, using once, few, many, or a class for an expanded clone.

TRBD2,TRBV11-1,-,TRBJ2-1,TGTGCCAGCAGCTTATCTGGGAGGGGCGGTTACAATGAGCAGTTCTTC,CASSLSGRGGYNEQFF
-,TRBV19,-,TRBJ2-7,TGTGCCAGTAGGCCCGGGACTCTTGCCTACGAGCAGTACTTC,CASRPGTLAYEQYF
TRBD2,TRBV2,-,TRBJ2-1,TGTGCCAGCAGGGGACTAGCGGGAGTGAATGAGCAGTTCTTC,CASRGLAGVNEQFF
TRBD2,TRBV9,few,TRBJ2-7,TGTGCCAGCAGCATGGGACTAGCGGGAGAGGGCGAGCAGTACTTC,CASSMGLAGEGEQYF
-,TRBV24-1,once,TRBJ2-7,TGTGCCACCAGTGACCTTTACGAGCAGTACTTC,CATSDLYEQYF
-,TRBV30,-,TRBJ1-2,TGTGCCTTGACAGGCACCAACTATGGCTACACCTTC,CALTGTNYGYTF
TRBD2,TRBV7-2,-,TRBJ2-3,TGTGCCAGCAGCTTAAGTGCAGGCCTAGCGGTCTCTAGCACAGATACGCAGTATTTT,CASSLSAGLAVSSTDTQYF
TRBD2,TRBV10-3,-,TRBJ2-1,TGTGCCATCAGTGGACCGCTAGCGGGAAAATACAATGAGCAGTTCTTC,CAISGPLAGKYNEQFF
-,TRBV7-9,-,TRBJ2-1,TGTGCCAGCAGCTTAATCTTTCTCGCGGGATCCTACAATGAGCAGTTCTTC,CASSLIFLAGSYNEQFF
TRBD2,TRBV12-5,-,TRBJ2-1,TGTGCTAGTGGTTTGGCACCCGGGGGGAACAATGAGCAGTTCTTC,CASGLAPGGNNEQFF